This T cell receptor (beta chain) was recorded in a study of a mutant IDH1 vaccine in newly diagnosed glioma. Study summary: All eight of the vaccinations patients received fell in weeks 1, 3, 5, 7, 11, 15, 19 and 23.

This CDR3 is 14 amino acids long. Germline V gives CDR1 SQVTM, CDR2 ANQGSEA. The sample's time point: week 5, during vaccination. Doses comprised 300 ug of mutant IDH1 20-mer peptide each, plus topical imiquimod. A word on this clone: Its antigen is not identified.

Profiled with immunoSEQ multiplex PCR; TCRdb holds only in-frame clones, not every one. The sample lists over 45,000 clones, approximately 80% occurring once. Study-level results: Immune responses induced by vaccination arose in 93.3% of the patients.

The specimen was PBMCs, collected from a glioma patient whose treatment included an IDH1 peptide vaccine. The genes are TRBV29-1 and TRBJ2-1; D may be TRBD1 (5 bases). This receptor was taken from a man aged 25-45 years with glioma. Here the CDR3 reads CSITIPGKNNEQFF. CDR3 nucleotide sequence: TGCAGTATTACAATTCCAGGGAAGAACAATGAGCAGTTCTTC.